The 8 T cell receptor beta chains given below trace back to one sample, sequenced in a study of glioma-infiltrating T cells after dendritic cell vaccination. Time point given: after dendritic cell vaccination, including at tumor progression/relapse. The protocol was immunoSEQ multiplex PCR, while the TCRdb copy is restricted to in-frame clones and leaves out a portion. This sample yields 72,000 or so clones, of which roughly 91% are seen a single time; more than 2% belongs to the top ten. The sample in question was blood, obtained after dendritic cell vaccination. All receptors derive from a human donor with glioblastoma.

The sample holds a few counts of this clone. This sequence joins TRBV12-5 and TRBJ1-2; 11 bases align to TRBD1. This CDR3 contains 13 residues. V was pared by 3 bases and J by 8 bases, with 2 bases of the junction left unmatched. Germline V lookup: CDR1 LGHNT, CDR2 FRNRAP. The CDR3 region has the DNA TGTGCTAGTGGTTTTGGACAGGGGGCCGGCTACACCTTC. It encodes CASGFGQGAGYTF.

V usage is TRBV15 and J usage is TRBJ2-7, with 7 bases identical to TRBD1. There are 15 residues in the CDR3. Losses at the gene ends were 4 bases for V and 0 bases for J; bases not matched to a gene: 6. CDR1 and CDR2 from the germline V gene are LNHNV and YYDKDF (reference sequence). The CDR3 DNA reads as TGTGCCACCAGCAAAATGGGGGACAGCTCCTACGAGCAGTACTTC. Its translation: CATSKMGDSSYEQYF.

This chain connects TRBV19 to TRBJ2-5, with 11 nucleotides matching TRBD2. V trimming: 8 bases; J trimming: 4 bases; junction bases outside the gene matches: 9. Germline CDR1 and CDR2: LNHDA and SQIVND (reference sequence). CDR3 length equals 15 residues. In nucleotides, the CDR3 is TGTGCCAGTTCTCTGGGGCTAGCGGGAGGAGAGACCCAGTACTTC. It specifies CASSLGLAGGETQYF.

The V gene is TRBV5-8, the J gene TRBJ2-3; D is ambiguous. Germline V gene sequence: CDR1 SGHTS, CDR2 YDEGEE. Trimming removed 1 base from V and 1 base from J, with 4 bases in between. The CDR3 has 13 amino acids. This chain's CDR3 is CASSLLGTDTQYF. The CDR3 DNA sequence: TGTGCCAGCAGCTTGCTTGGCACAGATACGCAGTATTTT.

The count of this clone is one. The chain carries TRBV25-1 and TRBJ2-3, with D possibly matching TRBD2 (6 bases). V lost 7 bases to trimming and J lost 0 bases, with 14 bases between them. This CDR3 is 15 amino acids long. Germline V lookup: CDR1 MGHDK, CDR2 SYGVNS. Here the CDR3 reads CASTLWGTSTDTQYF. The CDR3 nucleotides read TGTGCCAGCACCCTATGGGGGACTAGCACAGATACGCAGTATTTT.

This clone was observed a few times. The chain combines TRBV27 with TRBJ1-6, with TRBD1 matching over 7 bases. The germline gives CDR1 MNHEY, CDR2 SMNVEV (reference sequence). The CDR3 runs 16 residues. Germline trimming cut 2 bases from V and 4 bases from J; bases unmatched to any gene: 5. CDR3 amino acids: CASSLDPQGYNSPLHF. In DNA form, the CDR3 reads TGTGCCAGCAGTTTAGACCCACAGGGGTATAATTCACCCCTCCACTTT.

The chain carries TRBV7-9 and TRBJ1-2, with D tentatively TRBD1 (5 bases). Germline V gene lookup returns CDR1 SEHNR and CDR2 FQNEAQ (reference sequence). Between the trimmed V and J ends, which lost 5 bases and 8 bases, there was a span of 18 bases. The CDR3 is 14 amino acids. The CDR3 sequence: CASSLDRKGSGYTF. The CDR3 DNA reads TGTGCCAGCAGCCTCGACAGAAAGGGGTCGGGCTACACCTTC.

The chain couples TRBV18 to TRBJ1-1, with TRBD1 matching 9 bases. Germline V gene lookup returns CDR1 KGHSH and CDR2 LQKENI. The CDR3 contains 14 residues. V trimming: 2 bases; J trimming: 6 bases; junction bases outside the gene matches: 4. The CDR3 nucleotides are TGTGCCAGCTCACCAAGGGACAGGGACTCTGAAGCTTTCTTT. Translation: CASSPRDRDSEAFF. Looking up the rest from reference TRBV18 and TRBJ1-1 gives the full variable domain: NAGVMQNPRHLVRRRGQEARLRCSPMKGHSHVYWYRQLPEEGLKFMVYLQKENIIDESGMPKERFSAEFPKEGPSILRIQQVVRGDSAAYFCASSPRDRDSEAFFGQGTRLTVV.